This TCR beta chain was found in a study of blood T cell repertoires in COVID-19. Study details: Samples taken during acute and convalescent COVID-19 were collected in the United States, Italy and Spain. The analysed material was cDNA or gDNA that came from T cells, B-cell-depleted T cells, or PBMCs.

Seattle participants joined during active infection and were tracked over time. The V segment lost 5 bases and the J segment 2 bases; nucleotides outside the gene matches: 6. Per germline, CDR1 SGHTA and CDR2 FQGNSA. The CDR3 contains 16 residues. In the study's own analysis: Using reference gene primer amplification, nucleated cell counts were estimated. Sequencing used immunoSEQ multiplex PCR; TCRdb keeps in-frame clones, though not all of them. V, J and clone size reflect that table, while D and trimming were determined from the DNA. The sample includes over 150,000 clones, about 88% seen only once; the top ten take over 15%.

The genes are TRBV7-2 and TRBJ1-5; 10 bases are a match to TRBD1. Source material: peripheral blood. The TCR sequence derives from a man over 45 with COVID-19, enrolled during active disease. CDR3 in amino acids: CASSPMDRGGNQPQHF. CDR3 DNA: TGTGCCAGCAGCCCAATGGACAGGGGGGGCAATCAGCCCCAGCATTTT.